A selection of T cell receptor beta chains follows, all from one sample in a study of cytomegalovirus exposure and HLA in healthy donors. Profiled with immunoSEQ multiplex PCR; TCRdb holds only in-frame clones, not every one. Altogether roughly 140,000 clones are present, around three fifths being singletons, with the ten largest covering approximately 2.9%. Sequencing was done on a sample of PBMCs. All receptors derive from a woman in her 30s in good health and CMV-seropositive. Each CDR3 is given with its conserved first and last residue. D genes are given only for firm matches. Where a row states a size, it is once, few, many or the class of an expanded clone; other rows omit it.

j_call d_call v_call clone_size cdr3_aa cdr3_nt
TRBJ2-7 NA TRBV5-1 NA CASSLVRTAKFYEQYF TGCGCCAGCAGCTTGGTGAGGACAGCCAAATTCTACGAGCAGTACTTC
TRBJ1-2 NA TRBV18 NA CASSDGIDYGYTF TGTGCCAGCTCAGACGGGATCGACTATGGCTACACCTTC
TRBJ2-1 TRBD2 TRBV6-4 NA CASTPRASGSDEQFF TGTGCCAGCACCCCAAGGGCTAGCGGGAGCGATGAGCAGTTCTTC
TRBJ2-2 TRBD1 TRBV28 NA CASRYDRANSGELFF TGTGCCAGCAGGTACGACAGGGCAAACTCCGGGGAGCTGTTTTTT
TRBJ2-2 NA TRBV6-1 medium-sized CASSEGWGAGELFF TGTGCCAGCAGTGAAGGCTGGGGGGCCGGGGAGCTGTTTTTT
TRBJ1-3 NA TRBV18 NA CASSPPGRGGGNTIYF TGTGCCAGCTCCCCCCCTGGACGCGGGGGTGGAAACACCATATATTTT
TRBJ1-2 NA TRBV6-1 NA CASSEEWGNRVRYGYTF TGTGCCAGCAGTGAAGAGTGGGGAAACAGGGTCCGTTATGGCTACACCTTC
TRBJ2-3 NA TRBV7-2 NA CASSLGRGDTQYF TGTGCCAGCAGCTTAGGACGGGGGGATACGCAGTATTTT
TRBJ1-1 NA TRBV7-9 NA CASSLDWPFF TGTGCCAGCAGCTTAGATTGGCCTTTCTTT
TRBJ2-7 TRBD1 TRBV30 once CAWSEPAKTGSYEQYF TGTGCCTGGAGCGAACCCGCGAAGACAGGGTCCTACGAGCAGTACTTC
TRBJ2-7 TRBD1 TRBV10-3 NA CAISGGTGKNYEQYF TGTGCCATCAGCGGAGGGACAGGGAAAAACTACGAGCAGTACTTC
TRBJ2-3 NA TRBV19 NA CASSFYSAGTDTQYF TGTGCCAGTAGTTTCTACTCAGCGGGCACAGATACGCAGTATTTT
TRBJ2-2 TRBD2 TRBV25-1 NA CASSERRGLSGELFF TGTGCCAGCAGTGAACGGCGGGGGTTATCCGGGGAGCTGTTTTTT
TRBJ1-2 TRBD1 TRBV13 once CASSLEGRGYGYTF TGTGCCAGCAGCTTAGAGGGCAGGGGGTATGGCTACACCTTC
TRBJ1-4 TRBD1 TRBV5-1 once CASSSGQGNEKLFF TGCGCCAGCAGCTCGGGACAGGGGAATGAAAAACTGTTTTTT
TRBJ2-7 NA TRBV6-1 NA CASSQRRGEQYF TGTGCCAGCAGTCAAAGACGCGGCGAGCAGTACTTC
TRBJ1-6 TRBD1 TRBV25-1 NA CASSLQGAGNSPLHF TGTGCCAGCAGCCTACAGGGGGCTGGAAATTCACCCCTCCACTTT
TRBJ1-2 NA TRBV20-1 NA CCLRVDGYTF TGCTGTCTGAGGGTTGATGGCTACACCTTC
TRBJ1-3 NA TRBV2 few CASRADSSGNTIYF TGTGCCAGCAGGGCGGACAGCTCTGGAAACACCATATATTTT
TRBJ2-1 TRBD1 TRBV11-3 NA CASSLVDRGHLFF TGTGCCAGCAGCTTAGTTGACAGGGGGCACCTCTTCTTC